This passage covers 15 T cell receptor beta chains from one sample sequenced in a study of identical twins. TCRdb re-analysed the 5' RACE reads in MiXCR, keeping a single row per CDR3 protein. The table has around 1.7 million distinct CDR3 sequences, under 35% seen once. The sequenced sample consisted of cord blood. The receptors originated from a newborn girl in good health.

This clonotype was seen a few times. The chain has TRBV20-1 and TRBJ1-4, with no clear D. Trimming cost V 6 bases and J 5 bases, with 16 bases left between them. Germline V gives CDR1 DFQATT, CDR2 SNEGSKA (reference sequence). The CDR3 totals 14 residues. For the CDR3, the DNA is TGCAGTGCCTGTCCACCCGCGGGGAATGAAAAACTGTTTTTT. Protein product: CSACPPAGNEKLFF.

In its sample, this clonotype was seen a few times. This chain links TRBV20-1 with TRBJ1-5; TRBD1 is a possible D gene (5 bases). The ends were cut back, 0 bases at V and 6 bases at J, with 15 bases in the middle. The germline V gene has CDR1 DFQATT and CDR2 SNEGSKA (reference sequence). This CDR3 is built from 15 residues. The CDR3 bases are TGCAGTGCTAGAGATTTGTCAGGGTCCACTCAGCCCCAGCATTTT. It codes for CSARDLSGSTQPQHF.

The chain uses TRBV29-1 and TRBJ2-7; D unclear. Judging by the DNA end, TRBJ2-5 fits better; the J call may be wrong. The length of the CDR3 is 15 residues. Germline V CDR1 and CDR2: SQVTM, ANQGSEA. The CDR3 DNA follows: TGCAGCGTGGGCGGCGTAGGGCACTTAGGGGAGACCCAGTACTTC. Translated, it gives CSVGGVGHLGETQYF.

This clonotype occurred many times. The V gene is TRBV24-1, the J gene TRBJ2-3; 12 bases map to TRBD2. CDR1 and CDR2 from the germline V gene are KGHDR and SFDVKD. The CDR3 contains 17 residues. V lost 3 bases to trimming and J lost 4 bases; unmatched junction nucleotides: 7. The DNA for the CDR3 is TGTGCCACCAGTGATCCAATACTAGCGGGAGGCCCAGATACGCAGTATTTT. Amino acid sequence: CATSDPILAGGPDTQYF.

The chain carries TRBV20-1 and TRBJ1-5; D uncertain. This CDR3 contains 14 residues. Germline V gives CDR1 DFQATT, CDR2 SNEGSKA (reference sequence). The V end lost 3 bases, the J end lost 2 bases, and 11 bases lay between the germline ends. CDR3 amino acids: CSASLGFGNQPQHF. CDR3 sequence (DNA): TGCAGTGCTAGTCTCGGTTTCGGCAATCAGCCCCAGCATTTT.

The rearrangement uses TRBV10-3 and TRBJ1-6; D remains ambiguous. Deletions cut 8 bases from V and 9 bases from J, with 14 bases between. CDR1 is ENHRY, CDR2 SYGVKD, per germline. The CDR3 totals 13 residues. The CDR3 DNA reads TGTGCCATCGCCCCCATCGGAGGTTCACCCCTCCACTTT. Translated: CAIAPIGGSPLHF.

This clonotype came up a few times. The rearrangement joins TRBV24-1 to TRBJ1-2; 7 bases agree with TRBD1. The CDR3 is 13 residues long. Germline V lookup: CDR1 KGHDR, CDR2 SFDVKD. V lost 5 bases and J lost 8; bases outside the gene matches: 7. The DNA for the CDR3 is TGTGCCACCAGTGCCACGACAGGGTCCGGCTACACCTTC. It yields the protein CATSATTGSGYTF.

This chain uses TRBV3-1 with TRBJ1-4; 11 bases are a match to TRBD1. J gave up 8 bases and V 2 bases, and 4 bases lay outside the gene matches. The length of the CDR3 is 15 residues. Germline V gene lookup returns CDR1 LGHDT and CDR2 YNNKEL (reference sequence). The CDR3 sequence is CASSQRTGGREKLFF. The CDR3, as DNA: TGTGCCAGCAGCCAACGGACAGGGGGCCGGGAAAAACTGTTTTTT.

In its sample, this clonotype was seen a few times. The chain recombines TRBV24-1 with TRBJ2-1; weak D call: TRBD2 (6 bases). Trimming took 4 bases from V and 7 from J, leaving 16 bases between them. The CDR3 runs 15 residues. CDR1 and CDR2 from the germline V gene are KGHDR and SFDVKD. The CDR3 is CATSDPGLGVNEQFF. The CDR3 DNA reads as TGTGCCACCAGTGACCCGGGACTCGGGGTAAATGAGCAGTTCTTC.

The chain joins TRBV10-3 to TRBJ1-5; maybe TRBD1 (6 bases). CDR3 length equals 13 residues. V lost 8 bases and J 5 bases, leaving 13 bases between the germline ends. CDR1 ENHRY and CDR2 SYGVKD come from the germline V gene. The CDR3 nucleotides are TGTGCCATCTCGCGGGCAGGGGATCAGCCCCAGCATTTT. It yields the protein CAISRAGDQPQHF.

The chain couples TRBV6-5 to TRBJ2-1; 9 bases line up with TRBD2. The CDR3 loop spans 15 amino acids. Germline values: CDR1 MNHEY, CDR2 SVGAGI. Trimming at V came to 2 bases and at J to 7 bases, leaving 6 bases not matched to a gene. For the CDR3, the DNA is TGTGCCAGCAGTTACGAGGGACTAGCAACGAATGAGCAGTTCTTC. Protein product: CASSYEGLATNEQFF.

The chain has TRBV27 and TRBJ2-7; 10 bases are a match to TRBD2. Germline values: CDR1 MNHEY, CDR2 SMNVEV (reference sequence). J was trimmed by 2 bases and V by 0 bases; bases with no gene match: 4. This CDR3 spans 16 amino acids. The CDR3 DNA sequence: TGTGCCAGCAGTTTATCGGCAGGACTAGCGGCCTACGAGCAGTACTTC. It translates to CASSLSAGLAAYEQYF.

The rearrangement joins TRBV7-2 to TRBJ2-7; 9 bases are a match to TRBD2. Per the germline V gene, CDR1 is SGHTA and CDR2 is FQGNSA. The trim removed 1 base at V and 3 bases at J, leaving 4 bases unmatched. CDR3 length: 15 amino acids. This CDR3 reads CASSLGTSEIYEQYF. For the CDR3, the DNA is TGTGCCAGCAGCTTAGGGACTAGCGAGATCTACGAGCAGTACTTC. The entire variable domain, with the rest obtained from reference TRBV7-2 and TRBJ2-7, is as follows: GAGVSQSPSNKVTEKGKDVELRCDPISGHTALYWYRQSLGQGLEFLIYFQGNSAPDKSGLPSDRFSAERTGGSVSTLTIQRTQQEDSAVYLCASSLGTSEIYEQYFGPGTRLTVT.

The chain uses TRBV10-3 and TRBJ1-2; 8 bases fit TRBD1. This CDR3 is built from 13 residues. J lost 4 bases, V lost 6 bases, and 4 bases had no gene match. Germline lookup yields CDR1 ENHRY and CDR2 SYGVKD. In DNA, the CDR3 is TGTGCCATCAGCCCTACAGGGGGCTATGGCTACACCTTC. As protein: CAISPTGGYGYTF.

The chain uses TRBV27 and TRBJ2-3; the match to TRBD2 covers 12 bases. Germline V gene lookup returns CDR1 MNHEY and CDR2 SMNVEV (reference sequence). This CDR3 is 16 amino acids long. V trimming: 6 bases; J trimming: 3 bases; junction bases outside the gene matches: 7. The CDR3 nucleotides are TGTGCCAGCAGCGGCCCGACTAGCGGGGGTACAGATACGCAGTATTTT. Amino acid sequence: CASSGPTSGGTDTQYF.